One sample yielded the 21 T cell receptor beta chains listed below, sequenced in a study of CD8+CD57+ T cells in acquired aplastic anemia. The study profiled TCR beta VDJ and CDR3 using genomic DNA as template. TCRdb re-derived calls from the reads in MiXCR, one entry per CDR3 protein. This sample has over 100,000 distinct CDR3 sequences, with roughly 40% found just once. The specimen sequenced was sorted CD4+, CD8+, or CD8+CD57+ T cells (not recorded which) from PBMCs. These receptors were taken from a human donor in good health, serving as a control.

This clonotype came up many times. The CDR3 nucleotides read TGTGCCAGTAGTCCGGACAGGCCCACTGAAGCTTTCTTT. It encodes CASSPDRPTEAFF. V usage is TRBV19 and J usage is TRBJ1-1, with TRBD1 matching 7 bases. J lost 4 bases, V lost 5 bases, and 4 bases had no gene match. The CDR3 totals 13 residues. CDR1 and CDR2 from the germline V gene are LNHDA and SQIVND (reference sequence).

The table lists this clonotype with a few counts. The J gene is TRBJ1-2, the V gene TRBV5-6; 8 bases agree with TRBD1. The CDR3 spans 15 residues. V lost 5 bases to trimming and J lost 0 bases; unmatched junction nucleotides: 6. Germline CDR1 SGHDT, CDR2 YYEEEE. The DNA of the CDR3 is TGTGCCAGCAGGGGAACAGGGGGACCTAACTATGGCTACACCTTC. Protein product: CASRGTGGPNYGYTF.

The genes are TRBV15 and TRBJ2-7; possible D gene TRBD2, 5 bases. CDR3 size: 14 residues. V lost 4 bases to trimming and J lost 4 bases, with 14 bases between them. Germline V gene data show CDR1 as LNHNV and CDR2 as YYDKDF (reference sequence). This chain's CDR3 is CATSKNTGWYEQYF. As DNA, the CDR3 is TGTGCCACCAGCAAAAATACGGGATGGTACGAGCAGTACTTC.

This rearrangement joins TRBV25-1 to TRBJ1-1; D is perhaps TRBD1 (6 bases). The CDR3 has 13 amino acids. Trimming removed 5 bases from V and 6 bases from J, with 13 bases in between. Germline V gene sequence: CDR1 MGHDK, CDR2 SYGVNS. Here the CDR3 reads CASSRTGRAEAFF. The DNA for the CDR3 is TGTGCCAGCAGTCGAACAGGGCGTGCTGAAGCTTTCTTT.

This clonotype was seen many times. The V call is TRBV12-3 or TRBV12-4, the J call TRBJ1-1; no definite D call. The CDR3 has 14 residues. The V end was cut by 4 bases, the J end by 8 bases, with 17 bases between. CDR3 sequence reads: CASSSAGRRAEAFF. CDR3 nucleotides: TGTGCCAGCAGTTCCGCCGGGAGGAGGGCGGAAGCTTTCTTT.

The gene calls are TRBV10-3 and TRBJ2-7; 11 bases map to TRBD1. V lost 10 bases to trimming and J lost 6 bases; unmatched junction nucleotides: 5. Germline-derived CDR1 and CDR2 are ENHRY and SYGVKD. There are 12 residues in the CDR3. CDR3 nucleotide sequence: TGTGCCAGACCGGGACAGGGGGGCGAGCAGTACTTC. Amino acid sequence: CARPGQGGEQYF.

This clonotype appeared many times. The J gene is TRBJ1-1, the V gene TRBV4-2; possible D gene TRBD1, 5 bases. CDR1 and CDR2 from the germline V gene are LGHNA and YNFKEQ. Trimming shortened V by 1 base and J by 0 bases, and 9 bases separated the two germline ends. This CDR3 is built from 15 residues. CDR3 loop: CASSQGRTMNTEAFF. The CDR3 coding sequence is TGTGCCAGCAGCCAAGGGAGGACAATGAACACTGAAGCTTTCTTT.

As regards this clonotype: The junction does not match germline at one end; this may be a read error. The rearrangement joins TRBV6-1 to TRBJ2-1; the match to TRBD2 covers 11 bases. CDR3 length: 17 residues. Germline loops: CDR1 MNHNS, CDR2 SASEGT. CDR3 coding DNA: TGTGCCAGCAGTAGGCTAGCGGGAGGAGGATTAGGTGAGACCCAGTGCTTC. Its protein product is CASSRLAGGGLGETQCF.

The chain combines TRBV10-2 with TRBJ2-4; 9 bases agree with TRBD2. Germline V CDR1 and CDR2: WSHSY, SAAADI. The ends lost 2 bases at V and 0 bases at J; junction bases unmatched: 8. The CDR3 has 18 amino acids. In DNA form, the CDR3 reads TGCGCCAGCAGTGAGAGGGTAGCGGGGGACTTAGCCAAAAACATTCAGTACTTC. Its translation: CASSERVAGDLAKNIQYF.

The chain uses TRBV2 and TRBJ2-7; 10 bases fit TRBD1. The CDR3 totals 12 residues. Trimming cost V 5 bases and J 7 bases; bases outside gene matches: 2. Germline-derived CDR1 and CDR2 are SNHLY and FYNNEI. In DNA form, the CDR3 reads TGTGCCAGCAGTAGGACAGGGGGAGAGCAGTACTTC. This translates into CASSRTGGEQYF. Using reference TRBV2 and TRBJ2-7 for the parts outside the CDR3, the full variable domain is EPEVTQTPSHQVTQMGQEVILRCVPISNHLYFYWYRQILGQKVEFLVSFYNNEISEKSEIFDDQFSVERPDGSNFTLKIRSTKLEDSAMYFCASSRTGGEQYFGPGTRLTVT.

This clonotype was picked up many times. The V gene is TRBV5-1, the J gene TRBJ2-3; 8 nucleotides match TRBD2. Germline CDR1 and CDR2: SGHRS and YFSETQ. This CDR3 region has 14 residues. V was pared by 6 bases and J by 5 bases, with 8 bases of the junction left unmatched. The CDR3 protein is CASTTGGAGDTQYF. CDR3 DNA: TGCGCCAGCACGACGGGGGGGGCGGGAGATACGCAGTATTTT.

Many counts were recorded for this clonotype. J is TRBJ2-7 and V is TRBV5-1; the D is unclear. Trimming left V 0 bases short and J 6 bases short, with 7 bases between. CDR3 length: 12 amino acids. Germline assignment: CDR1 SGHRS and CDR2 YFSETQ. The CDR3 loop reads CASSLDPSEQYF. The CDR3 DNA reads TGCGCCAGCAGCTTGGACCCTTCCGAGCAGTACTTC.

V is TRBV2 and J is TRBJ2-3, with 8 bases matching TRBD1. The V gene end was trimmed by 4 bases and the J gene end by 4 bases; junction bases not matched to a gene: 10. The CDR3 is 16 residues long. Germline V gene data show CDR1 as SNHLY and CDR2 as FYNNEI. CDR3 in amino acids: CASSGYRGSSSDTQYF. As DNA, the CDR3 is TGTGCCAGCAGTGGTTACAGGGGGAGTTCCTCAGATACGCAGTATTTT.

This clonotype was observed once. Just one base apart from a much larger clone, this may be a read error. The J gene is TRBJ1-1, the V gene TRBV7-9; a weak D match, TRBD1 (6 bases). Germline V lookup: CDR1 SEHNR, CDR2 FQNEAQ (reference sequence). CDR3 length: 14 amino acids. Written as DNA, the CDR3 is TGTGCCAGCAGCTTAGGGGGGAGGGACACTGAAGCTTCCTTT. Protein product: CASSLGGRDTEASF.

This clonotype was detected a few times. The J gene is TRBJ2-1, the V gene TRBV7-3; D may be TRBD1 or TRBD2 (5 bases each). Germline assignment: CDR1 SGHTA and CDR2 FQGTGA. The V end was cut by 5 bases, the J end by 5 bases, with 16 bases between. The CDR3 is made up of 15 amino acids. The CDR3 DNA is TGTGCCAGCAGCCAGAGACCGGGGCCCAACAATGAGCAGTTCTTC. It codes for CASSQRPGPNNEQFF. Together with reference TRBV7-3 and TRBJ2-1, the CDR3 gives the full variable domain: GAGVSQTPSNKVTEKGKYVELRCDPISGHTALYWYRQSLGQGPEFLIYFQGTGAADDSGLPNDRFFAVRPEGSVSTLKIQRTERGDSAVYLCASSQRPGPNNEQFFGPGTRLTVL.

V and J are TRBV24-1 and TRBJ2-3; D perhaps matches TRBD2 (7 bases). CDR1 and CDR2 (germline): KGHDR, SFDVKD. With 4 bases removed from V and 0 bases from J, the gap between germline ends came to 19 bases. The CDR3 consists of 18 residues. Written as DNA, the CDR3 is TGTGCCACCAGTGAGGGGGGGACAACAGGAGGGAGCACAGATACGCAGTATTTT. Amino acid sequence: CATSEGGTTGGSTDTQYF.

The chain has TRBV20-1 and TRBJ1-2, with 9 bases aligning to TRBD1. V gave up 3 bases and J gave up 5 bases; unmatched junction bases: 1. The CDR3 runs 12 residues. CDR1 is DFQATT, CDR2 SNEGSKA, per germline (reference sequence). Here the CDR3 reads CSASDRGYGYTF. In nucleotides, the CDR3 is TGCAGTGCTAGCGACAGGGGGTATGGCTACACCTTC.

This clonotype was detected many times. V is TRBV7-9 and J is TRBJ1-3; D is ambiguous. The length of the CDR3 is 13 residues. The V end lost 5 bases, the J end lost 6 bases, and 11 bases lay between the germline ends. CDR1 and CDR2 from the germline V gene are SEHNR and FQNEAQ (reference sequence). In DNA form, the CDR3 reads TGTGCCAGCAGCCGCCCCGCCGAAAACACCATATATTTT. Translating gives CASSRPAENTIYF.

This clonotype was counted only a few times. The genes are TRBV11-3 and TRBJ1-1; a possible D gene is TRBD1 (6 bases). Trimming removed 5 bases at V and 0 bases at J, with 10 bases between. Germline lookup yields CDR1 SGHNT and CDR2 YENEEA. The CDR3 runs to 14 residues. The CDR3, as DNA: TGTGCCAGCAGCCAGGGGAGAGTGAACACTGAAGCTTTCTTT. Translation: CASSQGRVNTEAFF.

This clonotype occurred many times. This chain uses TRBV20-1 with TRBJ1-1, with 9 bases lining up with TRBD1. V lost 7 bases, J lost 8 bases, and 11 bases stayed unmatched. The CDR3 is made up of 13 amino acids. Germline V gives CDR1 DFQATT, CDR2 SNEGSKA (reference sequence). In DNA, the CDR3 is TGCAGTGTAACACAGGGGGCGCGGGAGGAAGCTTTCTTT. This sequence encodes CSVTQGAREEAFF.

Many counts were recorded for this clonotype. The chain is built from TRBV15 and TRBJ2-6; D unclear. CDR3 length: 20 amino acids. V lost 0 bases and J 0 bases, leaving 18 bases between the germline ends. CDR1 and CDR2 (germline): LNHNV, YYDKDF (reference sequence). CDR3 residues: CATSRDLGQVGLSGANVLTF. In DNA, the CDR3 is TGTGCCACCAGCAGAGATCTGGGCCAGGTTGGGCTCTCTGGGGCCAACGTCCTGACTTTC.